This TCR beta chain was observed in a study of blood T cell repertoires in COVID-19. This clone was seen only once. Authors' data handling: Reference gene primer amplification gave estimated nucleated cell counts. This table comes from immunoSEQ multiplex PCR, and its TCRdb copy is limited to in-frame clones, with some not included. The V and J calls and the clone size are those of that table, but D and trimming were determined from the DNA. Among roughly 45,000 clones listed, roughly four fifths were seen once. The CDR3 extends over 14 amino acids. Trimming at V came to 6 bases and at J to 4 bases, leaving 6 bases not matched to a gene. Germline V gene lookup returns CDR1 SNHLY and CDR2 FYNNEI.

The source material was peripheral blood. This clonotype originated in a woman aged 70-85 years with acute or convalescent COVID-19. V gene TRBV2 combines with J gene TRBJ1-1, with TRBD1 identical over 9 bases. The CDR3 DNA is TGTGCCAGCAGCCAGACAGGGGGTATCACTGAAGCTTTCTTT. This encodes CASSQTGGITEAFF.